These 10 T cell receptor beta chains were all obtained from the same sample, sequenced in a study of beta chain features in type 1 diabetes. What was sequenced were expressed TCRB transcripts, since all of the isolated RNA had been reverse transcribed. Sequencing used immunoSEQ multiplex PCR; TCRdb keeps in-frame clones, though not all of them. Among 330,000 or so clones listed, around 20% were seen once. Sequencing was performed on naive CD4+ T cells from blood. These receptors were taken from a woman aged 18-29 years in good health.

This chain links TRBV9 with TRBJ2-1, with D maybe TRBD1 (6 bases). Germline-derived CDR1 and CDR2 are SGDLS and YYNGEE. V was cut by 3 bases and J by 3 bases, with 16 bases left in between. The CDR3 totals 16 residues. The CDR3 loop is CASSAAGTPNYNEQFF. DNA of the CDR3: TGTGCCAGCAGCGCAGCCGGGACACCGAACTACAATGAGCAGTTCTTC.

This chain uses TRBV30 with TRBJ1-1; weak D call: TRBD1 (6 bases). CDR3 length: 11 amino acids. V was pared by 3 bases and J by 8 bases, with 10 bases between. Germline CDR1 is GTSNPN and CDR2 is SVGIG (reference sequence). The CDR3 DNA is TGTGCCTGGAGACAGGGAGGGGAAGCTTTCTTT. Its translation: CAWRQGGEAFF.

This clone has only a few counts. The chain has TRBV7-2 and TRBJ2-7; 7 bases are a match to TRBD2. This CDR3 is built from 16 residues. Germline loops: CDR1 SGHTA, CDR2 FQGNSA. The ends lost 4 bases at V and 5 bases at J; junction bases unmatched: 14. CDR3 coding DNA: TGTGCCAGCAGCTCCCCGGGGCTAGCGGCGAGGAACGAGCAGTACTTC. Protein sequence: CASSSPGLAARNEQYF.

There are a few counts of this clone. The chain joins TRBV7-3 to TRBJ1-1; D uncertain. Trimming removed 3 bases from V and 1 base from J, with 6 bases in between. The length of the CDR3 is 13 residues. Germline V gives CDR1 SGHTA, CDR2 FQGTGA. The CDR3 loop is CASSFTRNTEAFF. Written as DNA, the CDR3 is TGTGCCAGCAGCTTTACACGGAACACTGAAGCTTTCTTT.

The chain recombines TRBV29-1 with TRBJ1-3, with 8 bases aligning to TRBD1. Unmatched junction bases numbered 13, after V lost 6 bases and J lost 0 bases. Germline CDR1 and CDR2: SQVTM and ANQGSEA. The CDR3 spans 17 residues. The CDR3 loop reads CSVGVGRGPLSGNTIYF. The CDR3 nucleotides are TGCAGCGTAGGGGTAGGCAGGGGGCCTCTCTCTGGAAACACCATATATTTT.

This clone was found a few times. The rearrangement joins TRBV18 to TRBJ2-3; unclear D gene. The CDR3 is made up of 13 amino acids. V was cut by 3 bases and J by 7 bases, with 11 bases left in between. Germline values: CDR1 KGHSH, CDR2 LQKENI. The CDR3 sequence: CASSPPSGNTQYF. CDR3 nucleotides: TGTGCCAGCTCACCGCCGTCAGGAAATACGCAGTATTTT.

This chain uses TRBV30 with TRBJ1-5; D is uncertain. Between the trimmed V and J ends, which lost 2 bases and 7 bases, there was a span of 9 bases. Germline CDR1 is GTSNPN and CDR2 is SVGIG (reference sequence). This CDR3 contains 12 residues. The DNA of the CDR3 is TGTGCCTGGAGTCCCAGAGGGCAGCCCCAGCATTTT. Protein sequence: CAWSPRGQPQHF.

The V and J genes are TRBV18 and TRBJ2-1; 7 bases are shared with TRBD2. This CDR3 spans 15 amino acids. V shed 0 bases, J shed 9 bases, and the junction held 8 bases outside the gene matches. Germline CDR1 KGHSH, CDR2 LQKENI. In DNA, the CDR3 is TGTGCCAGCTCACCACCAAACGACCCGGGGGGTGAGCAGTTCTTC. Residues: CASSPPNDPGGEQFF.

The CDR3 nucleotides read TGTGCCAGCAGCTTAGGGGGCGCAGATACGCAGTATTTT. Its translation is CASSLGGADTQYF. This chain connects TRBV7-2 to TRBJ2-3; TRBD1 might be the D (5 bases). V lost 1 base and J lost 4, with 6 bases in between. The V gene's germline CDR1 is SGHTA and CDR2 FQGNSA. This CDR3 is built from 13 residues.

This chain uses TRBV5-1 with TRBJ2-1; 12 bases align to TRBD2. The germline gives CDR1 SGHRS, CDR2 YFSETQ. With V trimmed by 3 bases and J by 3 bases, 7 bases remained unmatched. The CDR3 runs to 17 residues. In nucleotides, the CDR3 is TGCGCCAGCAGCTGGGTTGGACTAGCGGGAAACTACAATGAGCAGTTCTTC. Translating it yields CASSWVGLAGNYNEQFF.